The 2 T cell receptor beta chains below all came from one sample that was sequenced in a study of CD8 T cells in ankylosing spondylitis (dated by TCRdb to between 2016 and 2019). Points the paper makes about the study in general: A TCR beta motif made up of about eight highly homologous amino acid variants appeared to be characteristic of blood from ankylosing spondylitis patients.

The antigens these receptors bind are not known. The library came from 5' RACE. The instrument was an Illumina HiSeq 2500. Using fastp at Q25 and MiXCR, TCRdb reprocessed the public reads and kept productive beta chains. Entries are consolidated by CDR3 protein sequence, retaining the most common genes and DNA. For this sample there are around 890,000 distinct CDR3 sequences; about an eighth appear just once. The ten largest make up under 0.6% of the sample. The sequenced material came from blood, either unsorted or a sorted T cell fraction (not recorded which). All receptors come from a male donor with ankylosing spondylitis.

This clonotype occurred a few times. Here the CDR3 reads CASSLDRGTLNGYTF. The CDR3 DNA follows: TGCGCCAGCAGCCTCGACAGGGGGACGTTGAATGGCTACACCTTC. V and J are TRBV4-3 and TRBJ1-2; 9 bases match TRBD1. This CDR3 region has 15 residues. Germline loops: CDR1 LGHNA, CDR2 YSLEER. Germline trimming cut 4 bases from V and 6 bases from J; bases unmatched to any gene: 9.

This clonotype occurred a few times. CDR3 DNA: TGCAGTGCGGTGGGACTAGCGCAAGAGACCCAGTACTTC. Translation gives CSAVGLAQETQYF. The gene calls are TRBV20-1 and TRBJ2-5; 10 nucleotides align to TRBD2. The germline CDR1 and CDR2 sequences are DFQATT and SNEGSKA (reference sequence). There are 13 residues in the CDR3. Trimming removed 6 bases from V and 2 bases from J; junction bases left unmatched: 3.